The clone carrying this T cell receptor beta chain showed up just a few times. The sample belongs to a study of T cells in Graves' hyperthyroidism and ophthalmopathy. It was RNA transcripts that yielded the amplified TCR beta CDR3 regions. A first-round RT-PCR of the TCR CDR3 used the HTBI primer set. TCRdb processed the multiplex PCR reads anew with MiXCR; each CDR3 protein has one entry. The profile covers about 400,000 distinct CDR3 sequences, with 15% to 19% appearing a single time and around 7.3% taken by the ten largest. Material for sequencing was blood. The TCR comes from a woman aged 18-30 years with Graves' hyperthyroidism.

CDR3 sequence (DNA): TGTGCCAGCAGTGCTCGCGGGGGAAGCACAGATACGCAGTATTTT. Its protein is CASSARGGSTDTQYF. The gene calls are TRBV6-4 and TRBJ2-3, with 7 bases identical to TRBD2. Losses at the gene ends were 4 bases for V and 0 bases for J; bases not matched to a gene: 4. Germline CDR1 MRHNA, CDR2 SNTAGT. This CDR3 is 15 amino acids long.